A selection of T cell receptor beta chains follows, all from one sample in a study of control samples from healthy donors and cancer patients. Profiled with immunoSEQ multiplex PCR; TCRdb holds only in-frame clones, not every one. This sample carries fewer than 200,000 clones, about 90% of them seen once, and the ten largest clones take 9.5% to 15%. Sequencing was carried out using blood. Receptors originate from a man younger than 45 in good health. The CDR3 runs from the conserved cysteine through the conserved F or W. The D gene is left open where the match is weak. Clone size is given for some rows only: seen once, a few or many times, or a class if the clone is expanded.

. | TRBJ1-5 | TRBV4-3 | 13 | . | TGCGCCAGCAGCCAATATCGGAATCAGCCCCAGCATTTT | CASSQYRNQPQHF
. | TRBJ2-7 | TRBV10-3 | 14 | TRBD1 | TGTGCCATCAGTACGGGACAGGGTCGTCACGAGCAGTACTTC | CAISTGQGRHEQYF
. | TRBJ1-1 | TRBV28 | 10 | . | TGTGCCAGCAGTCACGTTCGGGCTTTCTTT | CASSHVRAFF
. | TRBJ2-3 | TRBV6-2/TRBV6-3 | 20 | TRBD2 | TGTGCCAGCAGTGGAAGGACTAGCGGGCCCGGACTGGGACTCACAGATACGCAGTATTTT | CASSGRTSGPGLGLTDTQYF
. | TRBJ1-1 | TRBV27 | 15 | TRBD1 | TGTGCCAGCAGTTTGTTAGGGGGCCTATACACTGAAGCTTTCTTT | CASSLLGGLYTEAFF
. | TRBJ2-1 | TRBV2 | 16 | TRBD2 | TGTGCCAGCAGCGAATCCAGGACTAGCGGGGTCAATGAGCAGTTCTTC | CASSESRTSGVNEQFF
. | TRBJ2-5 | TRBV18 | 14 | . | TGTGCCAGCTCCCCGGACCTTGTCGCGGAGACCCAGTACTTC | CASSPDLVAETQYF
. | TRBJ1-6 | TRBV6-5 | 11 | . | TGTGCCAGCAAATATAATTCACCCCTCCACTTT | CASKYNSPLHF
. | TRBJ2-7 | TRBV7-8 | 19 | . | TGTGCCAGCAGCTTAGTAAGCCCGTACAGAAAATTTGTGCCCTACGAGCAGTACTTC | CASSLVSPYRKFVPYEQYF
. | TRBJ2-2 | TRBV7-3 | 13 | . | TGTGCCAGCAGCCCCCCCGACGCCGGGGAGCTGTTTTTT | CASSPPDAGELFF
. | TRBJ2-3 | TRBV5-1 | 16 | . | TGCGCCAGCAGCTTGGGAGACTACAAATACACAGATACGCAGTATTTT | CASSLGDYKYTDTQYF
. | TRBJ1-4 | TRBV18 | 16 | . | TGTGCCAGCTCAACGCAAGCAATGGGGGCTAATGAAAAACTGTTTTTT | CASSTQAMGANEKLFF
. | TRBJ2-1 | TRBV19 | 13 | TRBD2 | TGTGCCAGCCGACTAGCGGGAGTGCCCGGGCAGTTCTTC | CASRLAGVPGQFF
. | TRBJ2-6 | TRBV5-4 | 18 | . | TGTGCCAGCAGCTTGTTCTCTTTAGGGGTAAGGGGGGCCAACGTCCTGACTTTC | CASSLFSLGVRGANVLTF
once | TRBJ2-7 | TRBV11-3 | 12 | . | TGTGCCAGCAGCCTGGACGGCTACGAGCAGTACTTC | CASSLDGYEQYF
few | TRBJ2-1 | TRBV6-6 | 15 | TRBD2 | TGTGCCAGCAGTTTAGTAGCGGGGGGGTACAATGAGCAGTTCTTC | CASSLVAGGYNEQFF
. | TRBJ1-4 | TRBV7-9 | 12 | . | TGTGCCAGCAGCCCCGCGAATGAAAAACTGTTTTTT | CASSPANEKLFF
. | TRBJ1-1 | TRBV7-9 | 15 | . | TGTGCCAGTAGCTTATGGAGCAGGGAGAACACTGAAGCTTTCTTT | CASSLWSRENTEAFF
once | TRBJ2-2 | TRBV2 | 15 | . | TGTGCCAGCGGCAATGGGGGACACAACACCGGGGAGCTGTTTTTT | CASGNGGHNTGELFF
. | TRBJ2-1 | TRBV28 | 16 | . | TGTGCCAGCAGTTTTACCGGGACTGCCACGGGAAATGAGCAGTTCTTC | CASSFTGTATGNEQFF
once | TRBJ2-7 | TRBV9 | 15 | TRBD1 | TGTGCCAGCAGCCCCCATGGGACAGGTAACCACGAGCAGTACTTC | CASSPHGTGNHEQYF
. | TRBJ2-1 | TRBV28 | 11 | . | TGTGCCAGCGTTGGAGGGTATGAGCAGTTCTTC | CASVGGYEQFF
. | TRBJ2-7 | TRBV27 | 13 | . | TGTGCCAGCAGGAGGACTGGCTCCTACGAGCAGTACTTC | CASRRTGSYEQYF
. | TRBJ1-4 | TRBV11-2 | 17 | TRBD1 | TGTGCCAGCAGCTCGACAGGGTTGAGGGCAACTAATGAAAAACTGTTTTTT | CASSSTGLRATNEKLFF
. | TRBJ2-7 | TRBV5-4 | 15 | . | TGTGCCAGCAGCGAGGGGACTGGCGAGGGCTACGAGCAGTACTTC | CASSEGTGEGYEQYF
. | TRBJ2-5 | TRBV11-2 | 14 | . | TGTGCCAGCGCCGTGGACTACCGCGGGGAGACCCAGTACTTC | CASAVDYRGETQYF
. | TRBJ2-3 | TRBV19 | 12 | . | TGTGCCAGTACCGGCTACACAGATACGCAGTATTTT | CASTGYTDTQYF
. | TRBJ2-7 | TRBV6-5 | 12 | . | TGTGCCAGCAGTTACGAGGGTTACGAGCAGTACTTC | CASSYEGYEQYF
. | TRBJ2-3 | TRBV29-1 | 13 | TRBD1 | TGCAGCGTTAGGACAGGGTATGCAGATACGCAGTATTTT | CSVRTGYADTQYF
once | TRBJ1-1 | TRBV18 | 14 | . | TGTGCCAGCTCACCGGCAGGGATGAACACTGAAGCTTTCTTT | CASSPAGMNTEAFF
. | TRBJ1-6 | TRBV7-9 | 13 | . | TGTGCCAGCAGCTTAGGGGGGGAATCACCCCTCCACTTT | CASSLGGESPLHF
once | TRBJ2-7 | TRBV6-5 | 15 | . | TGTGCCAGCAGTTATGGGCAGGGGCACTCCTACGAGCAGTACTTC | CASSYGQGHSYEQYF
. | TRBJ2-3 | TRBV5-1 | 17 | TRBD2 | TGCGCCAGCAGCTTGGCCGAGGCGGGGAGGGGCATGGATACGCAGTATTTT | CASSLAEAGRGMDTQYF
. | TRBJ2-7 | TRBV18 | 13 | . | TGTGCCAGCTCACCTATAGGGGGGCCGGAGCAGTACTTC | CASSPIGGPEQYF
. | TRBJ2-7 | TRBV7-8 | 15 | TRBD1 | TGTGCCAGCAGCTTAGCGGGACAGGGTCTCTACGAGCAGTACTTC | CASSLAGQGLYEQYF
. | TRBJ2-2 | TRBV9 | 12 | . | TGTGCCAGCAGGGGGGACACCGGGGAGCTGTTTTTT | CASRGDTGELFF
once | TRBJ1-1 | TRBV25-1 | 13 | . | TGTGCCAGCAGTGAAGTCGCCGGCACTGAAGCTTTCTTT | CASSEVAGTEAFF
. | TRBJ2-2 | TRBV7-3 | 13 | . | TGTGCCAGCAGCCCTTCTGGTACCGGGGAGCTGTTTTTT | CASSPSGTGELFF
. | TRBJ2-2 | TRBV2 | 17 | TRBD1 | TGTGCCAGCAGGATCAAACCGGGACAGGGGTTCACCGGGGAGCTGTTTTTT | CASRIKPGQGFTGELFF
. | TRBJ1-5 | TRBV19 | 13 | . | TGTGCCAGTAGTATAGGGGGGTATCAGCCCCAGCATTTT | CASSIGGYQPQHF
. | TRBJ2-2 | TRBV9 | 14 | . | TGTGCCAGCAGCGTAGATTCAATCACCGGGGAGCTGTTTTTT | CASSVDSITGELFF
. | TRBJ1-2 | TRBV5-1 | 12 | TRBD1 | TGCGCCAGCAGCTTCAATGACAGGGGCCACACCTTC | CASSFNDRGHTF
. | TRBJ2-7 | TRBV7-9 | 13 | . | TGTGCCAGCAGCTTAAGTTCGGCATACGAGCAGTACTTC | CASSLSSAYEQYF
. | TRBJ2-7 | TRBV7-2 | 11 | . | TGTGCCAGCACGAGCTCCTACGAGCAGTACTTC | CASTSSYEQYF
. | TRBJ1-1 | TRBV6-1 | 11 | . | TGTGCCAGCAGTGACAGCGTATGGGCTTTCTTT | CASSDSVWAFF
few | TRBJ1-5 | TRBV30 | 13 | . | TGTGCCTGGAGTATTTATAGCAATCAGCCCCAGCATTTT | CAWSIYSNQPQHF
. | TRBJ2-1 | TRBV9 | 15 | . | TGTGCCAGCAGCGAAAGCGGAAGCTCCTACAATGAGCAGTTCTTC | CASSESGSSYNEQFF
. | TRBJ2-2 | TRBV28 | 16 | TRBD2 | TGTGCCAGCAGTTTGGGGACTAGCGGCTACACCGGGGAGCTGTTTTTT | CASSLGTSGYTGELFF